This T cell receptor (beta chain) was retrieved from a study of T cells in Graves' hyperthyroidism and ophthalmopathy. This CDR3 is 15 amino acids long. J was trimmed by 4 bases and V by 3 bases; bases with no gene match: 6. Germline lookup yields CDR1 SGDLS and CDR2 YYNGEE. Researchers took RNA transcripts and amplified the TCR beta CDR3 regions from them. RT-PCR in the first round (using the HTBI primer set) targeted the TCR CDR3. TCRdb processed the multiplex PCR reads anew with MiXCR; each CDR3 protein has one entry. The sample consists of about 770,000 distinct CDR3 sequences, roughly a sixth of them appearing once.

Sequenced input: blood. This rearrangement joins TRBV9 to TRBJ1-1, with 10 positions matching TRBD1. The source is a woman aged 50 to 65 with Graves' hyperthyroidism that later progressed to Graves' ophthalmopathy. CDR3 loop: CASSAGDRGSTEAFF. As DNA, the CDR3 is TGTGCCAGCAGCGCCGGGGACAGGGGATCCACTGAAGCTTTCTTT.